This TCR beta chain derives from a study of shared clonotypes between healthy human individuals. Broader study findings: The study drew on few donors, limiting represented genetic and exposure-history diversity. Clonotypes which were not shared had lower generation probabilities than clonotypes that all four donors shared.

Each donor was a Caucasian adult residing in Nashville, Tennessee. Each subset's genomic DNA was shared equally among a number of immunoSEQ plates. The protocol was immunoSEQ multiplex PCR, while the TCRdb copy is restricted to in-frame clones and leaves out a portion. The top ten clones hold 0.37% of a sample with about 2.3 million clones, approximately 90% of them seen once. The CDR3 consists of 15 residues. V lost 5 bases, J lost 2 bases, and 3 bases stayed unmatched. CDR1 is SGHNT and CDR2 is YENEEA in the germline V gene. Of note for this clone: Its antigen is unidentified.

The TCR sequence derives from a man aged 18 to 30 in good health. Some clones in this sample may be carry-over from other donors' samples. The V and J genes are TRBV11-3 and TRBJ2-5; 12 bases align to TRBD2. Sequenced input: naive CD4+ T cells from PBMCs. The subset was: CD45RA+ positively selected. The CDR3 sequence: CASSQGLAGQETQYF. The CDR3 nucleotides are TGTGCCAGCAGCCAAGGACTAGCGGGGCAAGAGACCCAGTACTTC.